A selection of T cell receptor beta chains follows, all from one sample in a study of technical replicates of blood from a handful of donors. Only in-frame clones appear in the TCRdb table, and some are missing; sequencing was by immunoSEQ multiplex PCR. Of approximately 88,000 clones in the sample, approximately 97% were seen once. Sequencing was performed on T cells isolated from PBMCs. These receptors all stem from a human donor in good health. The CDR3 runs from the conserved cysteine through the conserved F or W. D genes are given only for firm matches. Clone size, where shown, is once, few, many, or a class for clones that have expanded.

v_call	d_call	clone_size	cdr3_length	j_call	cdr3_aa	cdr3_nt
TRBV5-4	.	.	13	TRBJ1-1	CASSGGADTEAFF	TGTGCCAGCAGTGGAGGGGCGGACACTGAAGCTTTCTTT
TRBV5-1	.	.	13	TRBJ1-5	CASSLGGAQPQHF	TGCGCCAGCAGCTTGGGGGGCGCTCAGCCCCAGCATTTT
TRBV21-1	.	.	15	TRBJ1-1	CASLNCWGSSTEAFF	TGTGCCAGCCTGAACTGTTGGGGCTCGTCCACTGAAGCTTTCTTT
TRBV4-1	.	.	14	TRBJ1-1	CASSQDRVNTEAFF	TGCGCCAGCAGCCAAGATAGAGTAAACACTGAAGCTTTCTTT
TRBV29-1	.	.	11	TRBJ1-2	CSATDNYGYTF	TGCAGCGCCACAGACAACTATGGCTACACCTTC
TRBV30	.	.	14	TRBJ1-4	CAWSTTTTNEKLFF	TGTGCCTGGAGTACTACAACAACTAATGAAAAACTGTTTTTT
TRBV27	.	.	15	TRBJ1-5	CASSLGGQFNQPQHF	TGTGCCAGCAGTTTAGGAGGACAGTTCAATCAGCCCCAGCATTTT
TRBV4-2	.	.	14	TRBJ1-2	CASSQDQDSYGYTF	TGTGCCAGCAGCCAAGACCAAGACTCGTATGGCTACACCTTC
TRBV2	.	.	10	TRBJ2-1	CASSQVEQFF	TGTGCCAGCAGCCAGGTTGAGCAGTTCTTC
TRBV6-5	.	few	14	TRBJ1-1	CASSYSPGNTEAFF	TGTGCCAGCAGTTACTCTCCAGGGAACACTGAAGCTTTCTTT
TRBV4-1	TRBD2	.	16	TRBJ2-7	CASSLRLAGGIYEQYF	TGCGCCAGCAGCCTCAGACTAGCGGGAGGTATCTACGAGCAGTACTTC
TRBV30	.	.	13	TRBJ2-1	CAWGVGLLNEQFF	TGTGCCTGGGGGGTGGGGCTTCTCAATGAGCAGTTCTTC
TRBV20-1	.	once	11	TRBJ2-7	CSARSSYEQYF	TGCAGTGCTAGGAGCTCCTACGAGCAGTACTTC
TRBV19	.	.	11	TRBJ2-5	CATNSLETQYF	TGTGCCACTAACTCCTTAGAGACCCAGTACTTC
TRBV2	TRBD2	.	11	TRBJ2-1	CASLAGAEQFF	TGTGCCAGCTTAGCGGGAGCCGAGCAGTTCTTC
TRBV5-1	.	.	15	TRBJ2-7	CASSLEGQLASEQYF	TGCGCCAGCAGCTTGGAAGGCCAACTAGCATCCGAGCAGTACTTC
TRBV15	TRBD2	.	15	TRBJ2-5	CATSGGGRGQETQYF	TGTGCCACCAGCGGCGGGGGAAGGGGACAAGAGACCCAGTACTTC
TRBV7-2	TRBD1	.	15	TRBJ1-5	CASSSPDRNYQPQHF	TGTGCCAGCAGCTCCCCGGACAGGAACTATCAGCCCCAGCATTTT
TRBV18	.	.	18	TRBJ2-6	CASSPPGQVISGANVLTF	TGTGCCAGCTCACCACCTGGTCAGGTGATCTCTGGGGCCAACGTCCTGACTTTC
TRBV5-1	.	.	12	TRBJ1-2	CASIGGAGGYTF	TGCGCCAGCATAGGGGGGGCTGGTGGCTACACCTTC
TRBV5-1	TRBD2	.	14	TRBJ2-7	CASSQTSATYEQYF	TGCGCCAGCAGCCAGACTAGCGCCACCTACGAGCAGTACTTC
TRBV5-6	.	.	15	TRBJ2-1	CASSSGSLPYNEQFF	TGTGCCAGCAGCTCCGGGAGTCTCCCCTACAATGAGCAGTTCTTC